This T cell receptor (beta chain) emerged from a study of CD8+ T cells in alopecia areata. Overall study context: Patients in the treated group were given tofacitinib by mouth, 5 to 10 mg twice a day. After 6 to 18 months of tofacitinib, follow-up continued 6 months off drug.

Only a few counts were recorded for this clone. V was clipped by 5 bases and J by 10 bases, with 9 bases between them. This CDR3 is built from 11 residues. In germline, CDR1 is SNHLY, CDR2 FYNNEI. The study team obtained lesional scalp punch biopsies and peripheral blood from alopecia areata patients. cDNA serving as the sequencing template came from extracted, reverse transcribed RNA. Using immunoSEQ multiplex PCR, the repertoire was profiled, and TCRdb retains in-frame clones only, with some absent. The sample has about 5,500 clones, around three fifths seen once. The sample here was skin, taken at week 0. The sequence was collected from a human donor with alopecia areata. V and J are TRBV2 and TRBJ2-1, with D unresolved. The CDR3 bases are TGTGCCAGCAGTCGCTTCATAGAGCAGTTCTTC. This translates into CASSRFIEQFF. Supplemented by reference TRBV2 and TRBJ2-1, the full variable domain reads EPEVTQTPSHQVTQMGQEVILRCVPISNHLYFYWYRQILGQKVEFLVSFYNNEISEKSEIFDDQFSVERPDGSNFTLKIRSTKLEDSAMYFCASSRFIEQFFGPGTRLTVL.